Below, 2 T cell receptor beta chains from the same sample are listed, as sequenced in a study of shared clonotypes between healthy human individuals. The assay was immunoSEQ multiplex PCR, and TCRdb's table has in-frame clones only and misses some. The sample includes 2 million to 3 million clones, over 85% seen only once; the top ten take about 0.39%. Sample: naive CD4+ T cells from PBMCs. The subset is: CD45RA+ positively selected. These receptors were taken from a man aged 18 to 29 in good health. Some clones in this sample may be carry-over from other donors' samples.

To note about this clone: Within the sample, other DNA sequences also encode this same CDR3. The V call is TRBV5-1, the J call TRBJ2-1; the match to TRBD2 covers 11 bases. The CDR3 length is 15 residues. With 4 bases clipped from V and 3 bases from J, the junction kept 3 bases outside the gene matches. Germline CDR1 reads SGHRS; CDR2 reads YFSETQ. CDR3 sequence (DNA): TGCGCCAGCAGCAATCTAGCGGGAGGCTACAATGAGCAGTTCTTC. This translates into CASSNLAGGYNEQFF.

For the CDR3, the DNA is TGTGCCAGCAGCTTAGGCGTTGTGTGCGAAAAACTGTTTTTT. It encodes CASSLGVVCEKLFF. The gene calls are TRBV11-3 and TRBJ1-4, with D uncertain. CDR1 SGHNT and CDR2 YENEEA come from the germline V gene. This CDR3 has 14 amino acids. V was cut by 1 base and J by 8 bases, with 11 bases left in between.